This T cell receptor beta chain was obtained from a study of blood T cell repertoires in COVID-19. For the study at large: The study drew acute and convalescent COVID-19 samples from the United States, Italy and Spain. The cDNA or gDNA used as material had been derived from T cells, B-cell-depleted T cells, or PBMCs.

With V trimmed by 0 bases and J by 7 bases, 3 bases remained unmatched. The CDR3 runs to 14 residues. CDR1 is SGDLS, CDR2 YYNGEE, per germline. Generated by immunoSEQ multiplex PCR, the TCRdb table keeps only in-frame clones and is missing some. Altogether 150,000 or so clones are present, about 85% being singletons, with the ten largest covering less than 5%. This TCR was recovered from a middle-aged woman who had been exposed to COVID-19. The gene calls are TRBV9 and TRBJ1-2, with 10 bases aligning to TRBD1. The sample was PBMCs or T cells enriched from blood (not recorded which). Here the CDR3 reads CASSVGGTGVGYTF. The CDR3, as DNA: TGTGCCAGCAGCGTAGGGGGGACAGGGGTTGGCTACACCTTC.